The 3 T cell receptor beta chains presented below share a single source sample, sequenced in a study of T cell responses to AZD1222 COVID-19 vaccine. Data came from immunoSEQ multiplex PCR; TCRdb stores just in-frame clones and leaves some out. This table has 150,000 or so clones, over 75% appearing once. This specimen consisted of peripheral blood, obtained on day 0 of AZD1222 vaccination. The receptor source for this set is an adult in good health.

This sequence joins TRBV5-4 and TRBJ2-6; 7 bases line up with TRBD1. The ends lost 4 bases at V and 8 bases at J; junction bases unmatched: 9. Germline V lookup: CDR1 SGHNT, CDR2 YYREEE (reference sequence). This CDR3 is built from 15 residues. The CDR3 protein is CASSLQGVGTNVLTF. The CDR3 DNA sequence: TGTGCCAGCAGCCTTCAGGGGGTAGGCACCAACGTCCTGACTTTC. Using reference TRBV5-4 and TRBJ2-6 for the parts outside the CDR3, the full variable domain is ETGVTQSPTHLIKTRGQQVTLRCSSQSGHNTVSWYQQALGQGPQFIFQYYREEENGRGNFPPRFSGLQFPNYSSELNVNALELDDSALYLCASSLQGVGTNVLTFGAGSRLTVL.

In this sample, this clone turned up once. The genes are TRBV5-4 and TRBJ2-4; 9 bases align to TRBD1. CDR3 length: 16 amino acids. Germline V gene sequence: CDR1 SGHNT, CDR2 YYREEE (reference sequence). V lost 4 bases and J lost 1; bases outside the gene matches: 6. CDR3 loop: CASSLGQGSAKNIQYF. The CDR3 DNA is TGTGCCAGCAGCCTGGGACAGGGATCGGCCAAAAACATTCAGTACTTC.

The rearrangement joins TRBV5-1 to TRBJ1-4, with 7 bases matching TRBD1. Germline V gene data show CDR1 as SGHRS and CDR2 as YFSETQ. This CDR3 region has 14 residues. V trimming: 3 bases; J trimming: 6 bases; junction bases outside the gene matches: 5. The CDR3 region is CASSSPGGDEKLFF. CDR3 DNA sequence: TGCGCCAGCAGCTCCCCAGGGGGGGATGAAAAACTGTTTTTT. The variable domain in full, completed from reference TRBV5-1 and TRBJ1-4, reads KAGVTQTPRYLIKTRGQQVTLSCSPISGHRSVSWYQQTPGQGLQFLFEYFSETQRNKGNFPGRFSGRQFSNSRSEMNVSTLELGDSALYLCASSSPGGDEKLFFGSGTQLSVL.